The T cell receptor (beta chain) under discussion was sequenced for a study of blood T cell repertoires in COVID-19. Study context: COVID-19 samples collected from the United States, Italy and Spain covered acute and convalescent phases.

There are 16 residues in the CDR3. Germline V gives CDR1 LNHNV, CDR2 YYDKDF (reference sequence). The germline V and J ends were trimmed by 0 bases and 0 bases, with 11 bases remaining between them. Libraries were prepared by immunoSEQ multiplex PCR; TCRdb keeps only in-frame clonotypes and omits some of them. The table records approximately 210,000 clones, approximately 86% of them present only once. Sequencing was performed on PBMCs or T cells enriched from blood (not recorded which). The clonotype was recovered from a woman younger than 45 who had recovered from COVID-19. This rearrangement joins TRBV15 to TRBJ1-2, with a possible D match to TRBD1 (5 bases). The CDR3 DNA reads as TGTGCCACCAGCAGAGATTTTCAAGGGGCTAACTATGGCTACACCTTC. As protein: CATSRDFQGANYGYTF.